The 22 T cell receptor beta chains reported below all come from one sample, sequenced in a study of T cell repertoires in cytomegalovirus infection. MiXCR, applied by TCRdb to the reads, yields one record per CDR3 protein. The data show about 830,000 distinct CDR3 sequences, 32% seen once. These receptors are not linked to any known antigen. The material sequenced was cultured CD8+ T cells from PBMCs, taken from culture after CMV antigen stimulation. These receptor sequences come from a human donor in good health (CMV status not recorded). Some clones in this sample may be carry-over from other donors' samples.

In this sample, this clonotype turned up a few times. The rearrangement joins TRBV6-5 to TRBJ2-5; 12 bases are a match to TRBD2. The CDR3 contains 14 residues. Germline V gives CDR1 MNHEY, CDR2 SVGAGI. J was trimmed by 5 bases and V by 6 bases; bases with no gene match: 4. CDR3 DNA: TGTGCCAGCAGCCCGGGGACTAGCGGGGAGACCCAGTACTTC. Its protein is CASSPGTSGETQYF.

This clonotype was recorded only once. The gene calls are TRBV7-9 and TRBJ1-1; 7 bases fit TRBD1. V gave up 8 bases and J gave up 5 bases; unmatched junction bases: 14. CDR3 size: 15 residues. The germline V gene encodes CDR1 SEHNR and CDR2 FQNEAQ (reference sequence). The DNA for the CDR3 is TGTGCCAGCGGAACGACAGGGTATCTTGAAACTGAAGCTTTCTTT. Translation: CASGTTGYLETEAFF.

The gene calls are TRBV11-2 and TRBJ2-2; TRBD2 matches at 14 bases. The CDR3 is 22 amino acids. V lost 3 bases to trimming and J lost 0 bases; unmatched junction nucleotides: 15. The germline gives CDR1 SGHAT, CDR2 FQNNGV. CDR3: CASSFWTSGGPGLNTNTGELFF. The CDR3 nucleotides are TGTGCCAGCAGCTTTTGGACTAGCGGGGGGCCTGGCTTGAATACGAACACCGGGGAGCTGTTTTTT.

This clonotype came up once. The chain employs TRBV25-1 and TRBJ1-3; 9 bases line up with TRBD1. V shed 10 bases and J 2 bases; nucleotides not matched to a gene: 3. The CDR3 spans 13 residues. Germline loops: CDR1 MGHDK, CDR2 SYGVNS. In DNA, the CDR3 is TGTGCCATCGGGGACAGGGCTGGAAACACCATATATTTT. Its translation is CAIGDRAGNTIYF.

In regard to this clonotype: Being one base from a much bigger clone, this may be a read error. V usage is TRBV7-2 and J usage is TRBJ1-2; no clear D. The CDR3 totals 16 residues. Germline CDR1 SGHTA, CDR2 FQGNSA. The CDR3 region has the DNA TGTGTCAGCAGCTTAGAGTACGGGCCGTGGGGCTATGGCTACACCTTC. It translates to CVSSLEYGPWGYGYTF.

The J gene is TRBJ1-6, the V gene TRBV7-2, with 8 bases lining up with TRBD1. V lost 4 bases and J lost 7; bases outside the gene matches: 6. The CDR3 runs to 15 residues. The germline V gene has CDR1 SGHTA and CDR2 FQGNSA. CDR3 DNA: TGTGCCAGCAGCTCGACAGGGGCTGAGAATTCACCCCTCCACTTT. Translation: CASSSTGAENSPLHF.

This clonotype has ten or more counts. The chain has TRBV27 and TRBJ2-5, with D maybe TRBD1 (6 bases). CDR3 length: 15 amino acids. V was cut by 1 base and J by 7 bases, with 16 bases left in between. Looked up from germline, CDR1 is MNHEY and CDR2 is SMNVEV (reference sequence). The CDR3 DNA reads TGTGCCAGCAGTTTATGGCTGACAGGAGAGGGGACCCAGTACTTC. Protein: CASSLWLTGEGTQYF.

This clonotype was seen a handful of times. The chain uses TRBV7-9 and TRBJ1-1; D possibly corresponds to TRBD1 (5 bases). CDR3 length: 13 amino acids. Trimming cost V 7 bases and J 6 bases, with 15 bases left between them. The V gene's germline CDR1 is SEHNR and CDR2 FQNEAQ (reference sequence). In DNA form, the CDR3 reads TGTGCCAGCATCCGATACTGGGGGGCTGAAGCTTTCTTT. Its translation: CASIRYWGAEAFF.

This clonotype was observed a handful of times. V gene TRBV6-2 or TRBV6-3 combines with J gene TRBJ2-7, with D unclear. Germline values: CDR1 MNHEY, CDR2 SVGEGT. This CDR3 contains 13 residues. V gave up 3 bases and J gave up 3 bases, with 9 bases separating them. The CDR3, as DNA: TGTGCCAGCAGTTATAGTGGGAACTACGAGCAGTACGTC. This encodes CASSYSGNYEQYV.

The rearrangement links TRBV5-4 to TRBJ2-7; 10 nucleotides match TRBD1. CDR1 is SGHNT and CDR2 is YYREEE in the germline V gene (reference sequence). V lost 4 bases to trimming and J lost 2 bases; unmatched junction nucleotides: 6. The CDR3 is 15 amino acids. CDR3 sequence (DNA): TGTGCCAGCAGCGCCGGGACAGGGGCCACCTACGAGCAGTACTTC. Translating gives CASSAGTGATYEQYF.

A few counts support this clonotype. This chain connects TRBV27 to TRBJ2-7, with 9 bases lining up with TRBD1. Trimming cost V 7 bases and J 5 bases; bases outside gene matches: 9. Germline V gene lookup returns CDR1 MNHEY and CDR2 SMNVEV (reference sequence). The CDR3 consists of 14 residues. Written as DNA, the CDR3 is TGTGCCAGCATGCGGACAGGGGTCTGGGACGAGCAGTACTTC. It encodes CASMRTGVWDEQYF.

The chain uses TRBV12-3 or TRBV12-4 and TRBJ2-4; D may correspond to TRBD1 or TRBD2 (5 bases each). The CDR3 contains 14 residues. Trimming removed 4 bases from V and 8 bases from J, with 15 bases in between. In nucleotides, the CDR3 is TGTGCCAGCAGTTCAGCCTCCGTGGGGGACATTCAGTACTTC. Translated, it gives CASSSASVGDIQYF.

This clonotype was seen only a few times. The chain links TRBV20-1 to TRBJ2-1; 10 bases are a match to TRBD1. V shed 6 bases and J 3 bases; nucleotides not matched to a gene: 11. Looked up from germline, CDR1 is DFQATT and CDR2 is SNEGSKA (reference sequence). CDR3 length: 16 residues. The CDR3 sequence: CSATSPGTGDYNEQFF. The CDR3 DNA follows: TGCAGTGCCACCTCCCCCGGGACAGGGGACTACAATGAGCAGTTCTTC.

The CDR3 sequence is CASSPPRSSTDTQYF. CDR3 nucleotide sequence: TGTGCCAGCAGCCCCCCGAGGTCTAGCACAGATACGCAGTATTTT. The chain is built from TRBV7-9 and TRBJ2-3; D gene unclear. The CDR3 runs to 15 residues. V was trimmed by 5 bases and J by 0 bases, leaving 12 bases between them. CDR1 and CDR2 (germline): SEHNR, FQNEAQ (reference sequence).

This clonotype has a handful of counts. V and J are TRBV27 and TRBJ2-5; the D is unclear. The CDR3 has 14 residues. Germline V lookup: CDR1 MNHEY, CDR2 SMNVEV (reference sequence). V shed 5 bases and J shed 4 bases, with 14 bases lying between them. The CDR3: CASSPFGGIETQYF. Here the CDR3 DNA reads TGTGCCAGCAGTCCCTTCGGCGGTATAGAGACCCAGTACTTC.

About this clonotype itself: This likely comes from a read error, as the CDR3 has no conserved phenylalanine or tryptophan at its end. The gene calls are TRBV12-3 or TRBV12-4 and TRBJ2-1, with D tentatively TRBD2 (6 bases). This CDR3 contains 13 residues. The ends were cut back, 5 bases at V and 11 bases at J, with 16 bases in the middle. The CDR3 nucleotides are TGTGCCAGCAGTCCCCCCCAGGGCGGGAAGCAGTTCTTG. Protein: CASSPPQGGKQFL.

V usage is TRBV28 and J usage is TRBJ2-6; D remains ambiguous. The germline V gene encodes CDR1 MDHEN and CDR2 SYDVKM. V lost 5 bases, J lost 10 bases, and 12 bases lay in between. This CDR3 region has 13 residues. The CDR3 nucleotides are TGTGCCAGCAGTCCGTCCTTCGGGAACGTCCTGACTTTC. Amino acids: CASSPSFGNVLTF.

In this sample, this clonotype turned up a few times. The V gene is TRBV3-1, the J gene TRBJ2-1, with D tentatively TRBD1 or TRBD2 (6 bases each). Trimming left V 1 base short and J 7 bases short, with 14 bases between. The CDR3 length is 15 residues. Germline assignment: CDR1 LGHDT and CDR2 YNNKEL (reference sequence). The CDR3 DNA reads as TGTGCCAGCAGCCAAGGGGGGGCCAAGGGGAATGAGCAGTTCTTC. Translated, it gives CASSQGGAKGNEQFF.

In its sample, this clonotype was seen a few times. The genes are TRBV4-2 and TRBJ2-1; 12 bases agree with TRBD2. With 1 base clipped from V and 5 bases from J, the junction kept 6 bases outside the gene matches. CDR3 length equals 17 residues. The germline V gene has CDR1 LGHNA and CDR2 YNFKEQ. DNA of the CDR3: TGTGCCAGCAGCCAAGGTCTGCTAGCGGGGGGGAACAATGAGCAGTTCTTC. Its translation: CASSQGLLAGGNNEQFF.

This chain uses TRBV7-9 with TRBJ2-7, with 8 bases lining up with TRBD1. The CDR3 consists of 15 residues. V was pared by 2 bases and J by 3 bases, with 6 bases of the junction left unmatched. Germline CDR1 is SEHNR and CDR2 is FQNEAQ (reference sequence). The CDR3 DNA sequence: TGTGCCAGCAGCTTACCTGGACAGGGTAGCTACGAGCAGTACTTC. It codes for CASSLPGQGSYEQYF.

The chain is built from TRBV4-1 and TRBJ1-5; TRBD1 might be the D (5 bases). This CDR3 region has 15 residues. Germline-derived CDR1 and CDR2 are MGHRA and YSYEKL. V dropped 0 bases and J dropped 4 bases, with 10 bases sitting between them. The CDR3 loop is CASSQEGEPNQPQHF. CDR3 bases: TGCGCCAGCAGCCAAGAAGGGGAGCCGAATCAGCCCCAGCATTTT.

This clonotype showed up just a few times. The chain is built from TRBV2 and TRBJ2-1, with D possibly TRBD1 on 6 matching bases. In germline, CDR1 is SNHLY, CDR2 FYNNEI. This CDR3 spans 16 amino acids. The germline V and J ends were trimmed by 1 base and 5 bases, with 15 bases remaining between them. CDR3 protein: CASSEEQGRGNNEQFF. In nucleotides, the CDR3 is TGTGCCAGCAGTGAAGAACAGGGTCGGGGAAACAATGAGCAGTTCTTC.